This entry lists 29 T cell receptor beta chains sequenced from one sample in a study of OX40 agonist ivuxolimab in advanced cancers. Measured with immunoSEQ multiplex PCR; TCRdb has only the in-frame clones, and not every one. The sample consists of 60,000 to 85,000 clones, 77% of them appearing once. The sequencing used CD4+ or CD8+ T cells sorted from blood, collected in a trial of the OX40 agonist ivuxolimab. All receptors derive from an adult with an advanced solid tumor such as melanoma, head and neck, liver or kidney cancer.

The chain recombines TRBV4-1 with TRBJ2-3, with 10 bases aligning to TRBD2. This CDR3 has 20 residues. The ends lost 3 bases at V and 0 bases at J; junction bases unmatched: 15. Germline lookup yields CDR1 MGHRA and CDR2 YSYEKL. The CDR3 DNA reads TGCGCCAGCAGCCAGGCGATAGCGGGGGGATTATTAACTAGCACAGATACGCAGTATTTT. Translating gives CASSQAIAGGLLTSTDTQYF.

The chain joins TRBV6-1 to TRBJ2-3; D is perhaps TRBD1 (6 bases). V lost 3 bases and J 2 bases, leaving 12 bases between the germline ends. The germline V gene encodes CDR1 MNHNS and CDR2 SASEGT. The CDR3 loop spans 15 amino acids. The CDR3 sequence is CASSEYREPTDTQYF. CDR3 nucleotide sequence: TGTGCCAGCAGTGAGTACAGGGAACCCACAGATACGCAGTATTTT.

The chain links TRBV5-8 to TRBJ2-7; TRBD1 might be the D (6 bases). In germline, CDR1 is SGHTS, CDR2 YDEGEE. The CDR3 is 15 amino acids. With 1 base removed from V and 4 bases from J, the gap between germline ends came to 15 bases. CDR3 amino acids: CASSLSPGEIYEQYF. The CDR3 bases are TGTGCCAGCAGCTTGTCACCAGGGGAAATATACGAGCAGTACTTC.

This clone appeared a single time. The chain combines TRBV9 with TRBJ2-5; 11 bases match TRBD2. Losses at the gene ends were 4 bases for V and 5 bases for J; bases not matched to a gene: 4. The CDR3 runs to 14 residues. CDR1 and CDR2 from the germline V gene are SGDLS and YYNGEE. CDR3 region: CASSPSGGIETQYF. The CDR3 coding sequence is TGTGCCAGCAGCCCTAGCGGGGGGATCGAGACCCAGTACTTC. The full variable domain, completed using reference TRBV9 and TRBJ2-5, is DSGVTQTPKHLITATGQRVTLRCSPRSGDLSVYWYQQSLDQGLQFLIQYYNGEERAKGNILERFSAQQFPDLHSELNLSSLELGDSALYFCASSPSGGIETQYFGPGTRLLVL.

V and J are TRBV7-9 and TRBJ1-2, with D tentatively TRBD1 (5 bases). Trimming took 1 base from V and 6 from J, leaving 15 bases between them. This CDR3 is 15 amino acids long. Germline V gives CDR1 SEHNR, CDR2 FQNEAQ (reference sequence). The DNA for the CDR3 is TGTGCCAGCAGCTTAGGGCGGACATACGGCCATGGCTACACCTTC. The encoded protein is CASSLGRTYGHGYTF.

CDR3 bases: TGTGCCAGCAGCTCATCCGGGACAGAAAACTATGGCTACACCTTC. This encodes CASSSSGTENYGYTF. The V call is TRBV7-3, the J call TRBJ1-2; 7 positions match TRBD1. The CDR3 is 15 amino acids. The germline V gene has CDR1 SGHTA and CDR2 FQGTGA. V gave up 4 bases and J gave up 2 bases; unmatched junction bases: 7.

The V and J genes are TRBV19 and TRBJ2-3; D is possibly TRBD1 or TRBD2 (5 bases each). V lost 4 bases and J 5 bases, leaving 16 bases between the germline ends. The germline CDR1 and CDR2 sequences are LNHDA and SQIVND (reference sequence). This CDR3 has 15 residues. The CDR3 DNA follows: TGTGCCAGTAGTAACTCCCACTTGAGGGGAGATACGCAGTATTTT. This gives the protein CASSNSHLRGDTQYF.

V and J are TRBV5-1 and TRBJ2-5; 8 bases are shared with TRBD1. Germline trimming cut 1 base from V and 4 bases from J; bases unmatched to any gene: 6. Germline V lookup: CDR1 SGHRS, CDR2 YFSETQ. The CDR3 extends over 15 amino acids. CDR3 in amino acids: CASSLFGQGGETQYF. The CDR3 DNA follows: TGCGCCAGCAGCTTGTTCGGACAGGGAGGAGAGACCCAGTACTTC.

This clone was detected once. V usage is TRBV7-9 and J usage is TRBJ1-2; TRBD1 matches 9 bases. Germline V gene data show CDR1 as SEHNR and CDR2 as FQNEAQ (reference sequence). With 3 bases clipped from V and 8 bases from J, the junction kept 10 bases outside the gene matches. The CDR3 is 15 residues long. The chain's CDR3 is CASSFQGQGVEGYTF. The CDR3 DNA sequence: TGTGCCAGCAGCTTCCAGGGACAGGGAGTGGAGGGCTACACCTTC.

This clone appeared once. This chain connects TRBV2 to TRBJ1-4; a possible D gene is TRBD1 (6 bases). The CDR3 runs 14 residues. The V end lost 8 bases, the J end lost 4 bases, and 14 bases lay between the germline ends. The germline CDR1 and CDR2 sequences are SNHLY and FYNNEI. CDR3 in DNA: TGTGCCAGCCGCCCTTCACAGGGTAATGAAAAACTGTTTTTT. It specifies CASRPSQGNEKLFF. Supplemented by reference TRBV2 and TRBJ1-4, the full variable domain reads EPEVTQTPSHQVTQMGQEVILRCVPISNHLYFYWYRQILGQKVEFLVSFYNNEISEKSEIFDDQFSVERPDGSNFTLKIRSTKLEDSAMYFCASRPSQGNEKLFFGSGTQLSVL.

This clone was detected only once. This rearrangement joins TRBV10-1 to TRBJ1-1, with a weak D call TRBD1 (5 bases). From germline, CDR1 is WNHNN and CDR2 SYGVQD (reference sequence). The CDR3 runs to 14 residues. With 6 bases removed from V and 1 base from J, the gap between germline ends came to 12 bases. DNA for the CDR3: TGCGCCAGCAGCGCCGGGACGGAGAACACTGAAGCTTTCTTT. Amino acid sequence: CASSAGTENTEAFF.

The chain uses TRBV5-4 and TRBJ2-7; TRBD1 matches at 7 bases. The V and J ends lost 4 bases and 3 bases, in that order; junction bases with no gene match: 13. The CDR3 loop spans 16 amino acids. CDR1 SGHNT and CDR2 YYREEE come from the germline V gene (reference sequence). The CDR3: CASSPGATGFLYEQYF. The CDR3 DNA follows: TGTGCCAGCAGCCCAGGAGCGACAGGGTTCCTCTACGAGCAGTACTTC.

Concerning this clone itself: One end of the junction is discordant with germline, which a read error may explain. Other DNA sequences of this sample code for an identical CDR3. V usage is TRBV30 and J usage is TRBJ1-2, with TRBD1 as a possible D gene (5 bases). The CDR3 contains 12 residues. The germline V gene has CDR1 GTSNPN and CDR2 SVGIG (reference sequence). CDR3 sequence reads: CACPRGANGYTF. CDR3 nucleotide sequence: TGTGCCTGTCCTAGAGGGGCGAATGGCTATACCTTC.

The V and J genes are TRBV6-5 and TRBJ2-2; perhaps TRBD2 as D (6 bases). From germline, CDR1 is MNHEY and CDR2 SVGAGI. The CDR3 extends over 14 amino acids. V shed 2 bases and J shed 5 bases, with 9 bases lying between them. CDR3 in DNA: TGTGCCAGCAGTTACGGGGGGAGAACCGGGGAGCTGTTTTTT. This encodes CASSYGGRTGELFF.

The chain combines TRBV5-1 with TRBJ1-4, with 9 bases lining up with TRBD1. CDR3 length equals 14 residues. V gave up 5 bases and J gave up 8 bases; unmatched junction bases: 7. Looked up from germline, CDR1 is SGHRS and CDR2 is YFSETQ. The CDR3 nucleotides are TGCGCCAGCAGAGTGGGACAGGGTGAAGAAAAACTGTTTTTT. Amino acid sequence: CASRVGQGEEKLFF.

The gene calls are TRBV4-1 and TRBJ1-2; D gene uncertain. Trimming stripped 5 bases from V and 4 bases from J, with 14 bases between. Germline CDR1 is MGHRA and CDR2 is YSYEKL. This CDR3 spans 14 amino acids. CDR3 region: CASSEAQLIYGYTF. The CDR3 DNA reads TGCGCCAGCAGCGAAGCGCAGCTAATCTATGGCTACACCTTC.

V gene TRBV5-1 combines with J gene TRBJ1-3, with D possibly TRBD1 on 5 matching bases. Per germline, CDR1 SGHRS and CDR2 YFSETQ. This CDR3 contains 13 residues. V lost 4 bases, J lost 11 bases, and 16 bases lay in between. The CDR3 DNA follows: TGCGCCAGCAGCCCGGAGGGGTTTAAAGCCATATATTTT. Amino acids: CASSPEGFKAIYF.

The chain recombines TRBV10-3 with TRBJ1-3, with 11 nucleotides matching TRBD1. The CDR3 totals 13 residues. The trim removed 10 bases at V and 7 bases at J, leaving 6 bases unmatched. Germline assignment: CDR1 ENHRY and CDR2 SYGVKD. The CDR3 bases are TGTGCCACCTCGGGACAGGGGGATAACACCATATATTTT. It is translated as CATSGQGDNTIYF.

This clone has only one observation. This chain's CDR3 is CASSPQGSNTEAFF. The CDR3 nucleotides are TGTGCCAGCTCACCACAGGGGTCGAACACTGAAGCTTTCTTT. The J gene is TRBJ1-1, the V gene TRBV18, with D possibly being TRBD1 (5 bases). Looked up from germline, CDR1 is KGHSH and CDR2 is LQKENI. Between the trimmed V and J ends, which lost 1 base and 1 base, there was a span of 7 bases. The CDR3 runs 14 residues.

The CDR3 sequence: CASSLGQGGNSPLHF. CDR3 nucleotides: TGCGCCAGCAGCCTCGGACAGGGGGGTAATTCACCCCTCCACTTT. This chain links TRBV5-1 with TRBJ1-6; 10 bases are shared with TRBD1. Germline CDR1 reads SGHRS; CDR2 reads YFSETQ. The CDR3 contains 15 residues. With V trimmed by 4 bases and J by 6 bases, 4 bases remained unmatched.

The chain recombines TRBV27 with TRBJ2-3; D is uncertain. Trimming pared 7 bases from V and 5 bases from J, leaving 13 bases between. Germline values: CDR1 MNHEY, CDR2 SMNVEV (reference sequence). The CDR3 is made up of 13 amino acids. The CDR3 coding sequence is TGTGCCAGCACCTCCCGGCTTCGAGATACGCAGTATTTT. Its protein is CASTSRLRDTQYF.

V gene TRBV7-9 combines with J gene TRBJ1-3; no clear D gene. The germline CDR1 and CDR2 sequences are SEHNR and FQNEAQ (reference sequence). The CDR3 has 14 residues. V was shortened by 5 bases and J by 0 bases, with 8 bases between the two germline ends. CDR3 amino acids: CASSPQPSGNTIYF. CDR3 DNA sequence: TGTGCCAGCAGCCCCCAACCCTCTGGAAACACCATATATTTT. The entire variable domain, with the rest obtained from reference TRBV7-9 and TRBJ1-3, is as follows: DTGVSQNPRHKITKRGQNVTFRCDPISEHNRLYWYRQTLGQGPEFLTYFQNEAQLEKSRLLSDRFSAERPKGSFSTLEIQRTEQGDSAMYLCASSPQPSGNTIYFGEGSWLTVV.

The J gene is TRBJ2-2, the V gene TRBV5-1, with 14 positions matching TRBD2. This CDR3 comprises 17 residues. Unmatched junction bases numbered 5, after V lost 7 bases and J lost 0 bases. The germline CDR1 and CDR2 sequences are SGHRS and YFSETQ. The CDR3 bases are TGCGCCAGCCGAGGACTAGCGGGGGGCCCGAACACCGGGGAGCTGTTTTTT. The encoded protein is CASRGLAGGPNTGELFF.

This clone was counted a few times. The chain couples TRBV7-9 to TRBJ2-7; 10 bases line up with TRBD1. Germline V lookup: CDR1 SEHNR, CDR2 FQNEAQ (reference sequence). J was trimmed by 2 bases and V by 1 base; bases with no gene match: 5. CDR3 length: 16 amino acids. CDR3 DNA sequence: TGTGCCAGCAGCTTAGAGGACAGGGGGTTGACCTACGAGCAGTACTTC. This translates into CASSLEDRGLTYEQYF.

This clone appeared once. This chain connects TRBV6-6 to TRBJ2-7; 7 bases are a match to TRBD2. From germline, CDR1 is MNHNY and CDR2 SVGAGI (reference sequence). V shed 6 bases and J 3 bases; nucleotides not matched to a gene: 2. The CDR3 runs to 12 residues. CDR3 amino acids: CASSLADYEQYF. The CDR3 region has the DNA TGTGCCAGCAGCCTAGCGGACTACGAGCAGTACTTC.

The V gene is TRBV4-2, the J gene TRBJ1-2; the D is unclear. This CDR3 spans 12 amino acids. V lost 2 bases, J lost 6 bases, and 7 bases lay in between. The germline gives CDR1 LGHNA, CDR2 YNFKEQ. The CDR3 protein is CASSQSKDGYTF. DNA of the CDR3: TGTGCCAGCAGCCAATCCAAAGATGGCTACACCTTC.

V and J are TRBV2 and TRBJ2-7, with 10 bases aligning to TRBD1. The V and J ends lost 3 bases and 5 bases, in that order; junction bases with no gene match: 7. The CDR3 contains 15 residues. CDR1 is SNHLY and CDR2 is FYNNEI in the germline V gene. This CDR3 is CASSDPGTGADEQYF. As DNA, the CDR3 is TGTGCCAGCAGTGACCCCGGGACAGGGGCCGACGAGCAGTACTTC. Combining the CDR3 with reference TRBV2 and TRBJ2-7 gives the whole variable domain EPEVTQTPSHQVTQMGQEVILRCVPISNHLYFYWYRQILGQKVEFLVSFYNNEISEKSEIFDDQFSVERPDGSNFTLKIRSTKLEDSAMYFCASSDPGTGADEQYFGPGTRLTVT.

This rearrangement joins TRBV5-6 to TRBJ2-1; 11 nucleotides line up with TRBD2. With 3 bases clipped from V and 5 bases from J, the junction kept 10 bases outside the gene matches. This CDR3 comprises 17 residues. The V gene's germline CDR1 is SGHDT and CDR2 YYEEEE. CDR3 sequence: CASSSTLSGRAHNEQFF. The CDR3, as DNA: TGTGCCAGCAGCTCAACTCTTAGCGGGAGGGCCCACAATGAGCAGTTCTTC.

J is TRBJ1-3 and V is TRBV5-1; no clear D. V was cut by 0 bases and J by 0 bases, with 10 bases left in between. The CDR3 loop spans 16 amino acids. From germline, CDR1 is SGHRS and CDR2 YFSETQ. CDR3 sequence reads: CASSLAGILSGNTIYF. The CDR3 region has the DNA TGCGCCAGCAGCTTGGCTGGAATCCTCTCTGGAAACACCATATATTTT.